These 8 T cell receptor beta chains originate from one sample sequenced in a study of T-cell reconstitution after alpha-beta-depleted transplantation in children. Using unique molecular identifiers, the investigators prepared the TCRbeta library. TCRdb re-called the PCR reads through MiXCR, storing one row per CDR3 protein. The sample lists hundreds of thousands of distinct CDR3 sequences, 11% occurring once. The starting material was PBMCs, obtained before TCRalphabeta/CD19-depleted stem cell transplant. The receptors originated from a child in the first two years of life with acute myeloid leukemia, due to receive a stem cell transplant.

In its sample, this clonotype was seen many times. The CDR3 is CASSRDSAGNQPQHF. The CDR3 nucleotides are TGCGCCAGCAGCCGGGACTCGGCGGGCAATCAGCCCCAGCATTTT. The genes are TRBV5-1 and TRBJ1-5; TRBD1 might be the D (5 bases). Trimming took 4 bases from V and 2 from J, leaving 13 bases between them. The CDR3 sequence is 15 residues long. The germline CDR1 and CDR2 sequences are SGHRS and YFSETQ.

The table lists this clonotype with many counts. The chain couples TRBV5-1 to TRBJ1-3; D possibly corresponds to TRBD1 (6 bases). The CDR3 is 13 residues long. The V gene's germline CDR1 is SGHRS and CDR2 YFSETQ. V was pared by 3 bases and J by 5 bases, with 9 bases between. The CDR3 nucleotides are TGCGCCAGCAGCTCCGGACAGCGAAACACCATATATTTT. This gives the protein CASSSGQRNTIYF. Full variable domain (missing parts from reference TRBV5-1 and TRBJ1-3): KAGVTQTPRYLIKTRGQQVTLSCSPISGHRSVSWYQQTPGQGLQFLFEYFSETQRNKGNFPGRFSGRQFSNSRSEMNVSTLELGDSALYLCASSSGQRNTIYFGEGSWLTVV.

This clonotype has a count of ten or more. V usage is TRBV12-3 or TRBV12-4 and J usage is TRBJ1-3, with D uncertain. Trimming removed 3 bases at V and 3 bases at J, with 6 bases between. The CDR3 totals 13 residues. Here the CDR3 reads CASSLLGGNTIYF. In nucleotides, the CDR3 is TGTGCCAGCAGTTTGTTAGGTGGAAACACCATATATTTT.

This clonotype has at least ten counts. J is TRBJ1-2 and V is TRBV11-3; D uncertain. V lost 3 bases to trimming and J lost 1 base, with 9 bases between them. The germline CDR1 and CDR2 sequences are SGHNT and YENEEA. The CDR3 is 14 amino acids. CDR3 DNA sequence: TGTGCCAGCAGCTTGATGAGTGATAACTATGGCTACACCTTC. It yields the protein CASSLMSDNYGYTF.

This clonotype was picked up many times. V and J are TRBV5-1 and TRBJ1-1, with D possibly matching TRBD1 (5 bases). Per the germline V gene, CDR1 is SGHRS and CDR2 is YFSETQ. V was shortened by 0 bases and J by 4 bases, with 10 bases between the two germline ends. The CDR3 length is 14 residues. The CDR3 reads CASSLALGTTEAFF. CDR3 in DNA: TGCGCCAGCAGCTTGGCCCTAGGGACCACTGAAGCTTTCTTT.

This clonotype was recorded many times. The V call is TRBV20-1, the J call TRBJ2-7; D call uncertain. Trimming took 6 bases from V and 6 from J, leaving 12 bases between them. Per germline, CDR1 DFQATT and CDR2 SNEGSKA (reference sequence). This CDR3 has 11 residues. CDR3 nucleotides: TGCAGTGCGCAAATAGGTGGCGAGCAGTACTTC. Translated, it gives CSAQIGGEQYF.

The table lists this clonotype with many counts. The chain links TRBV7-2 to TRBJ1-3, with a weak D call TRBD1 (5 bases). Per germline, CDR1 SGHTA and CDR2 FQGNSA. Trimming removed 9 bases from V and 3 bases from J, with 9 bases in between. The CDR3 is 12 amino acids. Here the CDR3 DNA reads TGTGCCAGTGGGACGGATGGAAACACCATATATTTT. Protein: CASGTDGNTIYF.

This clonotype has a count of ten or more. The CDR3 here is CASSQENHYGYTF. DNA of the CDR3: TGCGCCAGCAGCCAAGAGAATCACTATGGCTACACCTTC. V is TRBV4-3 and J is TRBJ1-2; D not resolved. V lost 0 bases, J lost 3 bases, and 5 bases lay in between. Germline CDR1 is LGHNA and CDR2 is YSLEER. This CDR3 has 13 residues.